This TCR beta chain originates from a study of T cell responses to AZD1222 COVID-19 vaccine. V dropped 8 bases and J dropped 8; count of bases not matched to a gene: 10. Germline V gene sequence: CDR1 LNHDA, CDR2 SQIVND (reference sequence). The CDR3 contains 14 residues. Turning to this clone: Its specificity is not known.

Data came from immunoSEQ multiplex PCR; TCRdb stores just in-frame clones and leaves some out. The data show about 130,000 clones, roughly 93% seen once. General study findings and limits: The donors showed a predominance of white British ancestry and of females, with possible underestimation of clonal diversity. Only a handful of individuals given AZD1222 were seropositive at baseline. Reportedly, nearly half of unique spike TCRs recognized epitopes outside B.1.351/B.1.1.7 mutations.

The material was peripheral blood, obtained on day 0 of AZD1222 vaccination. This clonotype originated in an adult in good health. The chain couples TRBV19 to TRBJ1-2, with 11 bases fitting TRBD1. The CDR3 DNA reads as TGTGCCAGTTATGGGCTCGGACAGGGGGCCGGCTACACCTTC. This encodes CASYGLGQGAGYTF.